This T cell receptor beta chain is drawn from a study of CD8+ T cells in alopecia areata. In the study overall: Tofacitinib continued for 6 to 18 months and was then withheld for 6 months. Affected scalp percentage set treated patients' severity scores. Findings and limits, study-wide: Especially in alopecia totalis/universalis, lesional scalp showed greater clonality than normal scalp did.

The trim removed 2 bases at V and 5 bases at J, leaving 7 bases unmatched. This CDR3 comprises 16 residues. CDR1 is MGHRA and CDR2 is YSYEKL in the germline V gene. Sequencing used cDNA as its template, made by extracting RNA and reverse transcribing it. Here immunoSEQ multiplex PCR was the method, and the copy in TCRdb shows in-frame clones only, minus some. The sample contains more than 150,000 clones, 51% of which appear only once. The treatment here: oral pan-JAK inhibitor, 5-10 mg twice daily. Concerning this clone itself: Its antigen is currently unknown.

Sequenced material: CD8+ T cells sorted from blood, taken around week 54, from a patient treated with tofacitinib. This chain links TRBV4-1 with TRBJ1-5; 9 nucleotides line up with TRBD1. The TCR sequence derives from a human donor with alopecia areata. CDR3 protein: CASSQIGQGRYQPQHF. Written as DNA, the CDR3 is TGCGCCAGCAGCCAAATTGGACAGGGGCGCTATCAGCCCCAGCATTTT.